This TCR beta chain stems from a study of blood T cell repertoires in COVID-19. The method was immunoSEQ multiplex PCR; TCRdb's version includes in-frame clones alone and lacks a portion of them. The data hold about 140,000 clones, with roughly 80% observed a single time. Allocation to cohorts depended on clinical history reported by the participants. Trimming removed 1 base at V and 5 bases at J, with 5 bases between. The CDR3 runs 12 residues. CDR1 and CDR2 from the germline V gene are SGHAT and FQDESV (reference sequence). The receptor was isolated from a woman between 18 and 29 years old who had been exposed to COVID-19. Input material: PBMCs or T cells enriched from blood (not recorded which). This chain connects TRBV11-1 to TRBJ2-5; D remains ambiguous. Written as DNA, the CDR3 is TGTGCCAGCAGCTTAGATACTGAGACCCAGTACTTC. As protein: CASSLDTETQYF.